Presented here are 18 T cell receptor beta chains from one specimen sequenced in a study of regulatory T cells in long-lasting Graves disease. iRepertoire HTBI primers and Arm-PCR of CDR3 regions built TCR beta libraries. Via MiXCR, TCRdb re-called the multiplex PCR reads, giving one row per CDR3 protein. The sample carries over 200,000 distinct CDR3 sequences, roughly 18% recorded once. Time point meaning: newly diagnosed GD, antithyroid drugs for less than 3 months. PBMC RNA was the source of the TCR library. The sample here was peripheral blood mononuclear cells (PBMCs), taken at new diagnosis, from a patient treated with antithyroid drugs. The receptor source for this set is a female donor with Graves disease.

This clonotype was recorded many times. The chain recombines TRBV11-2 with TRBJ1-3; maybe TRBD1 (6 bases). CDR1 is SGHAT and CDR2 is FQNNGV in the germline V gene. V was cut by 5 bases and J by 4 bases, with 18 bases left in between. The CDR3 is made up of 16 amino acids. As DNA, the CDR3 is TGTGCCAGCAGCGCGGGACAACCTGGACTAGGAAACACCATATATTTT. Its translation is CASSAGQPGLGNTIYF.

This clonotype has just a few counts. The chain employs TRBV19 and TRBJ2-2; 7 bases match TRBD1. This CDR3 region has 14 residues. J gave up 5 bases and V 6 bases, and 6 bases lay outside the gene matches. CDR1 is LNHDA and CDR2 is SQIVND in the germline V gene (reference sequence). The CDR3 protein is CASRRGQGTGELFF. As DNA, the CDR3 is TGTGCCAGTAGGAGGGGGCAGGGTACCGGGGAGCTGTTTTTT.

Ten or more counts support this clonotype. The V gene is TRBV20-1, the J gene TRBJ2-7; 8 bases are shared with TRBD1. J lost 0 bases, V lost 0 bases, and 7 bases had no gene match. Germline CDR1 reads DFQATT; CDR2 reads SNEGSKA (reference sequence). There are 16 residues in the CDR3. DNA of the CDR3: TGCAGTGCTAGAGATCTAAGGACAGGGAGCTCCTACGAGCAGTACTTC. Translation: CSARDLRTGSSYEQYF.

This chain connects TRBV20-1 to TRBJ2-5; a weak D match, TRBD1 (6 bases). This CDR3 has 16 amino acids. The ends were cut back, 5 bases at V and 1 base at J, with 20 bases in the middle. Per germline, CDR1 DFQATT and CDR2 SNEGSKA (reference sequence). The CDR3 DNA is TGCAGTGCTCCTCAAATGGGGGCCGCCCCCCAAGAGACCCAGTACTTC. Translating it yields CSAPQMGAAPQETQYF.

This sequence joins TRBV2 and TRBJ2-7; the D is unclear. In germline, CDR1 is SNHLY, CDR2 FYNNEI. CDR3 length: 13 amino acids. Trimming pared 8 bases from V and 2 bases from J, leaving 13 bases between. CDR3 coding DNA: TGTGCCAGCTCCCTCGCTAGAACCTACGAGCAGTACTTC. It codes for CASSLARTYEQYF.

The rearrangement links TRBV3-1 to TRBJ2-7; perhaps TRBD1 as D (5 bases). The germline gives CDR1 LGHDT, CDR2 YNNKEL (reference sequence). The CDR3 extends over 14 amino acids. Trimming removed 1 base from V and 6 bases from J, with 13 bases in between. The CDR3 region has the DNA TGTGCCAGCAGCCAAGGGACAACTTTTGGCGAGCAGTACTTC. This codes for CASSQGTTFGEQYF.

The rearrangement joins TRBV24-1 to TRBJ2-7; 12 nucleotides align to TRBD2. CDR3 length equals 16 residues. Germline V gene lookup returns CDR1 KGHDR and CDR2 SFDVKD. V was pared by 6 bases and J by 4 bases, with 9 bases of the junction left unmatched. In nucleotides, the CDR3 is TGTGCCACCAGTCCCCCTAGCGGGAGGGCCGGGTACGAGCAGTACTTC. Protein product: CATSPPSGRAGYEQYF.

This clonotype came up many times. The CDR3 reads CASSDRTGGPYEQYF. DNA for the CDR3: TGTGCCAGCAGTGACAGGACAGGGGGCCCCTACGAGCAGTACTTC. The chain employs TRBV6-1 and TRBJ2-7, with 11 nucleotides matching TRBD1. Germline V gene data show CDR1 as MNHNS and CDR2 as SASEGT. This CDR3 contains 15 residues. V gave up 3 bases and J gave up 2 bases; unmatched junction bases: 3.

The chain joins TRBV7-2 to TRBJ2-7, with 8 bases lining up with TRBD2. The V and J ends lost 1 base and 4 bases, in that order; junction bases with no gene match: 9. CDR1 and CDR2 (germline): SGHTA, FQGNSA. This CDR3 comprises 16 residues. CDR3 protein: CASSLERLAPVYEQYF. Written as DNA, the CDR3 is TGTGCCAGCAGCTTAGAACGACTAGCGCCTGTTTACGAGCAGTACTTC.

This clonotype was seen a handful of times. The J gene is TRBJ1-5, the V gene TRBV5-5, with unresolved D. The CDR3 is 15 amino acids. Trimming took 2 bases from V and 2 from J, leaving 11 bases between them. Germline V gene data show CDR1 as SGHKS and CDR2 as YYEKEE (reference sequence). The CDR3 DNA sequence: TGTGCCAGCAGCTTCGGAGTTGGGGGCAATCAGCCCCAGCATTTT. Its protein product is CASSFGVGGNQPQHF.

This rearrangement joins TRBV5-8 to TRBJ2-4; TRBD1 agrees at 8 bases. Germline V lookup: CDR1 SGHTS, CDR2 YDEGEE. The CDR3 consists of 12 residues. V lost 3 bases, J lost 15 bases, and 8 bases stayed unmatched. Here the CDR3 reads CASSSDRGMGYF. CDR3 bases: TGTGCCAGCAGCTCCGACAGGGGCATGGGGTACTTC.

This clonotype has at least ten counts. This rearrangement joins TRBV6-1 to TRBJ1-1; D gene ambiguous. CDR3 size: 15 residues. Germline V gene data show CDR1 as MNHNS and CDR2 as SASEGT. V lost 4 bases and J lost 1, with 13 bases in between. CDR3 bases: TGTGCCAGCAGTGTAACTCTGACGGGGAACACTGAAGCTTTCTTT. This sequence encodes CASSVTLTGNTEAFF.

In its sample, this clonotype was seen many times. This sequence joins TRBV7-2 and TRBJ2-5, with TRBD2 matching 7 bases. J lost 4 bases, V lost 0 bases, and 11 bases had no gene match. Germline values: CDR1 SGHTA, CDR2 FQGNSA. The CDR3 covers 17 residues. The CDR3: CASSLASSAGARETQYF. Written as DNA, the CDR3 is TGTGCCAGCAGCTTAGCGAGCTCCGCGGGAGCTCGAGAGACCCAGTACTTC.

This clonotype was detected once. The chain joins TRBV27 to TRBJ2-7; D call uncertain. The CDR3 is 15 residues long. The V gene lost 4 bases and the J gene lost 5 bases, with 18 bases spanning the gap. From germline, CDR1 is MNHEY and CDR2 SMNVEV (reference sequence). The CDR3 nucleotides read TGTGCCAGCAGTTCCTATTTTACATCCAGCAACGAGCAGTACTTC. It is translated as CASSSYFTSSNEQYF.

With respect to this clonotype: This likely reflects a read error, since a far larger clone is one base away. This chain connects TRBV12-3 or TRBV12-4 to TRBJ1-1; 8 bases agree with TRBD1. Unmatched junction bases numbered 4, after V lost 5 bases and J lost 2 bases. CDR3 length: 14 residues. The CDR3: CASSGGQANTEAFF. The CDR3 DNA sequence: TGTGCCAGCAGTGGGGGACAGGCAAACACTGAAGCTTTCTTT.

This clonotype was counted many times. The gene calls are TRBV7-3 and TRBJ2-3, with 7 nucleotides matching TRBD2. This CDR3 contains 14 residues. Germline values: CDR1 SGHTA, CDR2 FQGTGA. V dropped 3 bases and J dropped 3; count of bases not matched to a gene: 3. The CDR3 is CASSLGGKTDTQYF. Here the CDR3 DNA reads TGTGCCAGCAGCTTGGGAGGGAAAACAGATACGCAGTATTTT.

This clonotype was picked up many times. This chain connects TRBV7-2 to TRBJ2-1; D gene ambiguous. Germline values: CDR1 SGHTA, CDR2 FQGNSA. This CDR3 has 16 amino acids. V was trimmed by 6 bases and J by 0 bases, leaving 15 bases between them. The CDR3 DNA is TGTGCCAGCAGTCCTACATTGGGCTCCTCCTACAATGAGCAGTTCTTC. Protein product: CASSPTLGSSYNEQFF.

This clonotype has at least ten counts. The chain uses TRBV24-1 and TRBJ1-1; 8 bases fit TRBD1. With V trimmed by 7 bases and J by 1 base, 7 bases remained unmatched. The CDR3 length is 15 residues. Germline V gene data show CDR1 as KGHDR and CDR2 as SFDVKD. The CDR3 spells CATRPQGAGNTEAFF. DNA of the CDR3: TGTGCCACCAGGCCCCAGGGGGCTGGGAACACTGAAGCTTTCTTT.